The 8 T cell receptor beta chains in this list originate from one sample, sequenced in a study of T cell changes during pregnancy in multiple sclerosis. The assay was immunoSEQ multiplex PCR, and TCRdb's table has in-frame clones only and misses some. In the table there are tens of thousands of clones, 80% to 95% of which are singletons. Sequenced here: CD8+ T cells from peripheral blood mononuclear cells, sampled in the third trimester of pregnancy. All receptors derive from a female donor with multiple sclerosis, enrolled in a pregnancy study.

The V call is TRBV15, the J call TRBJ1-1; 7 nucleotides align to TRBD1. Losses at the gene ends were 5 bases for V and 3 bases for J; bases not matched to a gene: 9. The CDR3 is 15 residues long. Germline CDR1 reads LNHNV; CDR2 reads YYDKDF (reference sequence). CDR3 loop: CATSGPGGADTEAFF. The CDR3 DNA reads TGTGCCACCAGCGGTCCAGGGGGAGCCGACACTGAAGCTTTCTTT.

The chain joins TRBV7-9 to TRBJ2-2; the D gene is possibly TRBD2 (5 bases). The CDR3 length is 15 residues. Germline lookup yields CDR1 SEHNR and CDR2 FQNEAQ (reference sequence). V shed 8 bases and J shed 0 bases, with 13 bases lying between them. The CDR3 bases are TGTGCCAGCGCCCTGAGGGCGGCGAACACCGGGGAGCTGTTTTTT. This codes for CASALRAANTGELFF.

This chain uses TRBV7-6 with TRBJ2-7; D may be TRBD2 (6 bases). The CDR3 length is 16 residues. Trimming pared 4 bases from V and 2 bases from J, leaving 18 bases between. Germline CDR1 reads SGHVS; CDR2 reads FNYEAQ. CDR3 sequence reads: CASSSPRGAGTYEQYF. Here the CDR3 DNA reads TGTGCCAGCAGCTCCCCGAGAGGGGCGGGAACCTACGAGCAGTACTTC.

CDR3 residues: CASSVGASSAAYEQYF. The CDR3 DNA sequence: TGTGCCAGCAGCGTAGGTGCGTCAAGCGCCGCCTACGAGCAGTACTTC. The chain is built from TRBV9 and TRBJ2-7; unclear D gene. CDR3 length equals 16 residues. Germline V gene lookup returns CDR1 SGDLS and CDR2 YYNGEE. V lost 0 bases and J lost 2, with 15 bases in between.

The chain carries TRBV27 and TRBJ2-3; D perhaps matches TRBD2 (5 bases). Trimming pared 10 bases from V and 0 bases from J, leaving 17 bases between. The CDR3 runs 15 residues. The germline CDR1 and CDR2 sequences are MNHEY and SMNVEV (reference sequence). In nucleotides, the CDR3 is TGTGCCACGGCGGAGGTGGCTCCTAGCACAGATACGCAGTATTTT. Translation gives CATAEVAPSTDTQYF.

J is TRBJ1-1 and V is TRBV15, with D unresolved. This CDR3 spans 16 amino acids. In germline, CDR1 is LNHNV, CDR2 YYDKDF (reference sequence). Trimming removed 5 bases from V and 1 base from J, with 17 bases in between. The CDR3 spells CATSVIFASGNTEAFF. CDR3 sequence (DNA): TGTGCCACCAGCGTTATATTCGCGTCCGGGAACACTGAAGCTTTCTTT. Drawing the rest from reference TRBV15 and TRBJ1-1, the complete variable domain is DAMVIQNPRYQVTQFGKPVTLSCSQTLNHNVMYWYQQKSSQAPKLLFHYYDKDFNNEADTPDNFQSRRPNTSFCFLDIRSPGLGDTAMYLCATSVIFASGNTEAFFGQGTRLTVV.

V gene TRBV7-2 combines with J gene TRBJ1-1; possibly TRBD1 for D (5 bases). The CDR3 consists of 14 residues. V was trimmed by 5 bases and J by 7 bases, leaving 17 bases between them. Germline CDR1 SGHTA, CDR2 FQGNSA. The CDR3 region is CASSSLDAGIEAFF. The CDR3, as DNA: TGTGCCAGCAGCAGCTTAGACGCAGGGATTGAAGCTTTCTTT.

This clone is a singleton in its sample. V usage is TRBV27 and J usage is TRBJ2-3; D is uncertain. The CDR3 runs to 12 residues. Germline CDR1 reads MNHEY; CDR2 reads SMNVEV (reference sequence). V was pared by 4 bases and J by 5 bases, with 7 bases between. The CDR3 loop reads CASSSFGDTQYF. In DNA form, the CDR3 reads TGTGCCAGCAGTTCGTTCGGAGATACGCAGTATTTT.